Listed below are T cell receptor beta chains from one sample, sequenced in a study of early T cells in non-severe SARS-CoV-2 infection. TCRdb reprocessed the 5' RACE reads via MiXCR and lists one record per CDR3 protein. Of approximately 34,000 distinct CDR3 sequences listed, roughly 8% are singletons. The source material was whole blood, sampled at baseline. The origin of the receptors is an adult who was a healthcare worker with PCR-confirmed SARS-CoV-2 infection or an uninfected control (not recorded which). The CDR3 runs from the conserved cysteine through the conserved F or W. D genes are given only for firm matches. Only part of the rows carry a size: once, few, many, or a class if the clone is expanded.

D gene	clone size	V gene	J gene	CDR3 protein	CDR3 DNA
NA	few	TRBV7-2	TRBJ2-1	CASSGPDLSSYNEQFF	TGTGCCAGCAGCGGGCCAGACTTGAGCTCCTACAATGAGCAGTTCTTC
TRBD1	NA	TRBV3-1	TRBJ1-1	CASSRLQGANTEAFF	TGTGCCAGCAGCCGCCTACAGGGGGCGAACACTGAAGCTTTCTTT
TRBD1	NA	TRBV14	TRBJ1-1	CASSQVGTGEAFF	TGTGCCAGCAGCCAAGTAGGGACAGGTGAAGCTTTCTTT
NA	few	TRBV14	TRBJ2-7	CASSHGGYEQYF	TGTGCCAGCAGCCACGGGGGCTACGAGCAGTACTTC
NA	few	TRBV11-2	TRBJ2-1	CASSLLPTTEQFF	TGTGCCAGCAGCTTATTACCGACGACTGAGCAGTTCTTC
NA	NA	TRBV20-1	TRBJ2-3	CSAIGGAGTDTQYF	TGCAGTGCTATCGGGGGCGCCGGCACAGATACGCAGTATTTT
NA	NA	TRBV20-1	TRBJ2-5	CSAENGETQYF	TGCAGTGCTGAGAACGGAGAGACCCAGTACTTC
TRBD2	many	TRBV20-1	TRBJ2-3	CSASPRTSGGRVDTQYF	TGCAGTGCTAGCCCTAGGACTAGCGGGGGGCGTGTAGATACGCAGTATTTT
TRBD1	NA	TRBV29-1	TRBJ1-2	CSAEGQTRGGYTF	TGCAGTGCTGAGGGACAGACTAGAGGAGGCTACACCTTC
TRBD1	NA	TRBV7-6	TRBJ1-1	CASSLHTGDTEAFF	TGTGCCAGCAGCTTACACACAGGGGACACTGAAGCTTTCTTT
NA	NA	TRBV7-9	TRBJ2-3	CASSYVGPRTDTQYF	TGTGCCAGCAGCTATGTGGGGCCCCGCACAGATACGCAGTATTTT
NA	many	TRBV11-2	TRBJ1-5	CASSSGTKNQPQHF	TGTGCCAGCAGCTCCGGGACAAAGAATCAGCCCCAGCATTTT
NA	few	TRBV6-5	TRBJ1-2	CASSYGGTGSYGYTF	TGTGCCAGCAGTTACGGCGGTACAGGGTCCTACGGCTACACCTTC
TRBD2	many	TRBV6-5	TRBJ2-1	CASSYSTGGVGNEQFF	TGTGCCAGCAGTTACTCAACGGGGGGGGTAGGAAATGAGCAGTTCTTC
NA	many	TRBV24-1	TRBJ2-1	CATMEGRGANEQFF	TGTGCCACCATGGAGGGAAGGGGGGCCAATGAGCAGTTCTTC
NA	many	TRBV10-3	TRBJ2-2	CAISGGQTSNTGELFF	TGTGCCATCAGTGGAGGGCAGACCTCGAACACCGGGGAGCTGTTTTTT
NA	many	TRBV12-3/TRBV12-4	TRBJ2-3	CASSSLGGVGTDTQYF	TGTGCCAGCAGTTCGCTAGGAGGGGTCGGCACAGATACGCAGTATTTT
TRBD1	NA	TRBV6-2/TRBV6-3	TRBJ1-5	CASRGGDRGNQPQHF	TGTGCCAGCAGAGGGGGGGACAGGGGCAATCAGCCCCAGCATTTT
NA	few	TRBV20-1	TRBJ2-5	CSARIPGLSETQYF	TGCAGTGCTAGAATCCCCGGCCTGTCGGAGACCCAGTACTTC
TRBD1	many	TRBV7-8	TRBJ1-2	CASSSGTGGTTNYGYTF	TGTGCCAGCAGCAGTGGGACAGGGGGCACGACTAACTATGGCTACACCTTC
NA	NA	TRBV9	TRBJ1-4	CASSPSYGGTEKLFF	TGTGCCAGCAGCCCCTCGTACGGGGGAACGGAAAAACTGTTTTTT
TRBD1	few	TRBV28	TRBJ2-3	CASSPGQGKAVWDTQYF	TGTGCCAGCAGTCCAGGACAGGGGAAGGCCGTTTGGGATACGCAGTATTTT
NA	NA	TRBV27	TRBJ2-2	CASSRGTGELFF	TGTGCCAGCAGTCGGGGGACCGGGGAGCTGTTTTTT
NA	many	TRBV20-1	TRBJ2-2	CSASFRGNTGELFF	TGCAGTGCTAGTTTCAGGGGGAACACCGGGGAGCTGTTTTTT
NA	NA	TRBV7-6	TRBJ1-4	CASSSGQKVFF	TGTGCCAGCAGCTCCGGACAGAAGGTGTTTTTT
NA	few	TRBV11-2	TRBJ1-3	CASSSTGNTIYF	TGTGCCAGCAGCTCGACTGGAAACACCATATATTTT
NA	few	TRBV28	TRBJ1-4	CASSRKWEKLFF	TGTGCCAGCAGCCGAAAATGGGAAAAACTGTTTTTT
TRBD2	many	TRBV5-4	TRBJ2-5	CASSLLLAGAQETQYF	TGTGCCAGCAGCTTGTTACTAGCGGGGGCGCAAGAGACCCAGTACTTC
NA	few	TRBV5-1	TRBJ1-1	CASSLAGKMNTEAFF	TGCGCCAGCAGCTTGGCCGGAAAAATGAACACTGAAGCTTTCTTT
NA	NA	TRBV12-3/TRBV12-4	TRBJ2-7	CAGRASWGYEQYF	TGTGCCGGCAGAGCCTCCTGGGGCTACGAGCAGTACTTC
TRBD2	many	TRBV6-4	TRBJ2-3	CASSEGLAGTDTQYF	TGTGCCAGCAGTGAGGGACTAGCGGGCACAGATACGCAGTATTTT
NA	many	TRBV5-6	TRBJ1-6	CASSLGRDLLF	TGTGCCAGCAGCTTGGGGCGGGACCTGCTATTT
TRBD1	few	TRBV7-2	TRBJ2-7	CASTFLRGQGGYEQYF	TGTGCCAGCACCTTTCTGCGGGGACAGGGCGGCTACGAGCAGTACTTC
NA	NA	TRBV5-4	TRBJ2-1	CASSLAGSPREQFF	TGTGCCAGCAGTTTGGCAGGGTCCCCGCGGGAGCAGTTCTTC
NA	many	TRBV5-1	TRBJ2-5	CASSLSLTPGQVIQETQYF	TGCGCCAGCAGCTTAAGCCTTACCCCGGGGCAGGTTATTCAAGAGACCCAGTACTTC
NA	many	TRBV7-9	TRBJ2-3	CASSGQEDTQYF	TGTGCCAGCAGCGGTCAGGAAGATACGCAGTATTTT
NA	few	TRBV7-3	TRBJ2-1	CASSFSPRNEQFF	TGTGCCAGCAGCTTCTCCCCCAGGAATGAGCAGTTCTTC
TRBD1	many	TRBV5-1	TRBJ1-1	CASSLGGYSEAFF	TGCGCCAGCAGCTTAGGGGGCTACTCTGAAGCTTTCTTT
NA	few	TRBV7-2	TRBJ1-6	CASSLGVGRNSPLHF	TGTGCCAGCAGCTTAGGGGTGGGCAGGAATTCACCCCTCCACTTT
NA	NA	TRBV6-1	TRBJ1-1	CASGLAGPGTEAFF	TGTGCCAGCGGGCTTGCGGGGCCGGGGACTGAAGCTTTCTTT
NA	many	TRBV5-1	TRBJ1-1	CASSLERGSTEAFF	TGCGCCAGCAGCTTGGAGAGGGGGAGCACTGAAGCTTTCTTT
NA	many	TRBV20-1	TRBJ2-7	CSAQPTRNSYEQYF	TGCAGTGCCCAACCCACCCGGAACTCCTACGAGCAGTACTTC
TRBD2	few	TRBV7-2	TRBJ2-3	CASSRLGRGARTDTQYF	TGTGCCAGCAGCCGATTGGGGCGGGGGGCCCGGACAGATACGCAGTATTTT
NA	few	TRBV7-7	TRBJ2-5	CASSPASPRSGEETQYF	TGTGCCAGCAGCCCCGCCTCTCCGCGCTCCGGAGAGGAGACCCAGTACTTC
TRBD1	few	TRBV28	TRBJ2-3	CASRLDRAGDTQYF	TGTGCCAGCAGACTTGACAGGGCGGGAGATACGCAGTATTTT
NA	many	TRBV18	TRBJ1-1	CASSPPGAERAEAFF	TGTGCCAGCTCACCACCGGGGGCTGAGAGGGCTGAAGCTTTCTTT
NA	few	TRBV4-1	TRBJ1-5	CASSQADRMIGNQPQHF	TGCGCCAGCAGCCAAGCTGATCGAATGATCGGCAATCAGCCCCAGCATTTT
NA	many	TRBV7-9	TRBJ2-3	CASSQSRVTDTQYF	TGTGCCAGCAGCCAGTCTCGGGTCACAGATACGCAGTATTTT
NA	NA	TRBV11-2	TRBJ2-7	CASSLGLQNEQYF	TGTGCCAGCAGCTTAGGCTTACAGAACGAGCAGTACTTC
TRBD2	many	TRBV11-3	TRBJ2-2	CASSHGTSGDSNTGELFF	TGTGCCAGCAGCCATGGGACTAGCGGGGACTCGAACACCGGGGAGCTGTTTTTT
TRBD1	NA	TRBV10-2	TRBJ2-1	CASTPTGVYNEQFF	TGCGCCAGCACCCCGACAGGGGTCTACAATGAGCAGTTCTTC
NA	many	TRBV4-1	TRBJ1-5	CASSPDRDQPQHF	TGCGCCAGCAGCCCAGATCGGGACCAGCCCCAGCATTTT
NA	NA	TRBV6-5	TRBJ1-4	CASSYGTEGLGKLFF	TGTGCCAGCAGTTACGGAACAGAGGGTCTGGGAAAACTGTTTTTT
NA	few	TRBV7-2	TRBJ2-1	CASSLGFPLNEQFF	TGTGCCAGCAGCTTAGGATTTCCCCTCAATGAGCAGTTCTTC
TRBD1	many	TRBV4-1	TRBJ1-3	CASSWDRGSGNTIYF	TGCGCCAGCAGCTGGGACAGAGGCTCTGGAAACACCATATATTTT
NA	few	TRBV5-1	TRBJ1-1	CASQQGGGTEAFF	TGCGCCAGCCAACAAGGTGGGGGAACTGAAGCTTTCTTT
NA	many	TRBV15	TRBJ1-5	CATRGYASNQPQHF	TGTGCCACCAGAGGGTATGCGTCGAATCAGCCCCAGCATTTT
NA	many	TRBV7-9	TRBJ2-1	CASSLTLGLSNEQFF	TGTGCCAGCAGCTTAACCTTAGGACTGAGCAATGAGCAGTTCTTC
NA	many	TRBV12-3/TRBV12-4	TRBJ1-5	CASREGRQPQHF	TGTGCCAGCAGAGAGGGGCGTCAGCCCCAGCATTTT